This entry describes one T cell receptor beta chain. Relative to the germline gene, one junction end is altered; a read error may explain this. The data stem from a study of CD8 T cells in Susac syndrome. From blood CD8+ and CD4+ T cells, TCR beta sequences were generated. Random hexamers were used to reverse transcribe an amount of roughly 0.45 to 1 ug RNA. Amplification of TCR beta CDR3 across 54 Vbeta and 13 Jbeta was performed with immunoSEQ multiplex PCR. TCRdb independently ran MiXCR on the immunoSEQ multiplex PCR reads; one entry per CDR3 protein. The sample has 90,000 to 150,000 distinct CDR3 sequences, 90% to 95% seen once. Looked up from germline, CDR1 is LNHDA and CDR2 is SQIVND (reference sequence). The CDR3 has 14 amino acids.

Sequencing input: CD4+ T cells from PBMCs. This chain connects TRBV19 to TRBJ1-5; TRBD1 matches at 8 bases. The clonotype comes from a human donor with multiple sclerosis. The CDR3 reads CASRTGQGEQLQHF. In nucleotides, the CDR3 is TGTGCCAGCAGAACCGGACAGGGAGAACAGCTCCAGCATTTT.